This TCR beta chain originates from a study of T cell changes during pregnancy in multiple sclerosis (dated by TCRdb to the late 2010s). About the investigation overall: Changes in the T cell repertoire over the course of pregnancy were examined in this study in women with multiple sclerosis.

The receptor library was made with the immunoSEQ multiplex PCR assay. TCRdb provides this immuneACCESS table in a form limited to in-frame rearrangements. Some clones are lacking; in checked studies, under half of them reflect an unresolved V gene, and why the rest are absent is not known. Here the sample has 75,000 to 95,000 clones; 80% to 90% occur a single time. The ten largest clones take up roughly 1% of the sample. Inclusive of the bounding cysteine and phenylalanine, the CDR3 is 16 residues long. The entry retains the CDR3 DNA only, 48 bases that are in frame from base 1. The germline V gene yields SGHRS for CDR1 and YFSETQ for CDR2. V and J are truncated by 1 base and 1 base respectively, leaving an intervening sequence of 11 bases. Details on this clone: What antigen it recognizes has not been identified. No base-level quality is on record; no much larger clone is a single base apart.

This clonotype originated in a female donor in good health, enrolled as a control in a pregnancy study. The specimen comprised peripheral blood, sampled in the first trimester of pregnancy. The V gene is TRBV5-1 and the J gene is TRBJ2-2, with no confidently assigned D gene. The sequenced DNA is TGCGCCAGCAGCTTGAGGTCGGCAGGGAACACCGGGGAGCTGTTTTTT. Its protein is CASSLRSAGNTGELFF. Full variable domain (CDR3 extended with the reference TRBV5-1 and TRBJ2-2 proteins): KAGVTQTPRYLIKTRGQQVTLSCSPISGHRSVSWYQQTPGQGLQFLFEYFSETQRNKGNFPGRFSGRQFSNSRSEMNVSTLELGDSALYLCASSLRSAGNTGELFFGEGSRLTVL.